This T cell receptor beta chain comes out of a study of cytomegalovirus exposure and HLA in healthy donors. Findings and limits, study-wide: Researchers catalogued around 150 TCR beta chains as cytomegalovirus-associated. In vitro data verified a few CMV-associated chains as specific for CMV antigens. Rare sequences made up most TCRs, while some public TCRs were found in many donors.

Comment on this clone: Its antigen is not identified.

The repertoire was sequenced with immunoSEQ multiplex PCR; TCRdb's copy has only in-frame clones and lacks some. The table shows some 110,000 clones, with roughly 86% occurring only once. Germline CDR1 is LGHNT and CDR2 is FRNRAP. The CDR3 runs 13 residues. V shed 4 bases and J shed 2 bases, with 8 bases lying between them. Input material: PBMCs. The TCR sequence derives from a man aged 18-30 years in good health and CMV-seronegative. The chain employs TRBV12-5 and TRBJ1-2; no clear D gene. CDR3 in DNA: TGTGCTAGTGGTTCCGGGATCAACTATGGCTACACCTTC. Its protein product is CASGSGINYGYTF.